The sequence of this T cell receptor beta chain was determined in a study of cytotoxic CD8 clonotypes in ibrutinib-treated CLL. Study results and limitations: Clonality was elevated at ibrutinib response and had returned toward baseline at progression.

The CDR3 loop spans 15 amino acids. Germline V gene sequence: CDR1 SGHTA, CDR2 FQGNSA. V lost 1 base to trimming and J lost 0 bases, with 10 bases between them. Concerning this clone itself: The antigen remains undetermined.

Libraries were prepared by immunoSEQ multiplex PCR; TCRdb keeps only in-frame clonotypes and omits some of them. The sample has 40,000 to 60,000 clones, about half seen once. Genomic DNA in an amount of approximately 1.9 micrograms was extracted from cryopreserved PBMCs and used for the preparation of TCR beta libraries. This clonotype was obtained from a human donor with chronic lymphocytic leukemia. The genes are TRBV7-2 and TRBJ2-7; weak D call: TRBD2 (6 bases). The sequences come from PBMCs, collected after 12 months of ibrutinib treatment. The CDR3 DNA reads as TGTGCCAGCAGCTTAGTAGGAGGGAGCTCCTACGAGCAGTACTTC. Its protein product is CASSLVGGSSYEQYF.